This T cell receptor (beta chain) is from a study of T cells in Graves' hyperthyroidism and ophthalmopathy. The CDR3 extends over 14 amino acids. The V and J ends lost 5 bases and 2 bases respectively, with 12 bases between them. The germline CDR1 and CDR2 sequences are MDHEN and SYDVKM. Reasons for excluding patients were uncontrolled infection, other autoimmune disease, pregnancy or lactation. Each diagnosis was grounded in clinical symptoms, serum thyroxine and TRAb, thyroid ultrasound, and orbital computed tomography. Researchers took RNA transcripts and amplified the TCR beta CDR3 regions from them. With the HTBI primer set, the TCR CDR3 went through a first round of RT-PCR. MiXCR was run by TCRdb on the multiplex PCR reads, yielding one entry per CDR3 protein. The data hold fewer than 200,000 distinct CDR3 sequences, with over 15% observed a single time. Overall study results and limits: Classification by a 13 V-J model distinguished ophthalmopathy from stable hyperthyroidism. Model predictions of ophthalmopathy came a median around 6.5 months before onset.

With regard to this clonotype: Its target is not known.

The chain uses TRBV28 and TRBJ2-5; no firm D call. This TCR was sampled from a woman between 50 and 59 years old with Graves' hyperthyroidism. Sequenced material: blood. The CDR3 is CASSITDLQETQYF. DNA for the CDR3: TGTGCCAGCAGTATAACGGACCTACAAGAGACCCAGTACTTC. The complete variable domain, with remaining parts taken from reference TRBV28 and TRBJ2-5, reads DVKVTQSSRYLVKRTGEKVFLECVQDMDHENMFWYRQDPGLGLRLIYFSYDVKMKEKGDIPEGYSVSREKKERFSLILESASTNQTSMYLCASSITDLQETQYFGPGTRLLVL.